One sample yielded the 14 T cell receptor beta chains listed below, sequenced in a study of post-analysis software for immune sequencing data. Study results and caveats: Relative to controls, patients had roughly five TRBV segments at higher frequency, with TRBV5-6, TRBV5-1 and TRBV20-1 among these.

These receptors are not linked to any known antigen. Unique molecular identifiers were built into the TCR beta cDNA libraries. TCRdb fed the PCR reads into MiXCR, producing one record per CDR3 protein. The table records roughly 870,000 distinct CDR3 sequences, roughly 58% of them present only once. Sequencing used blood. Receptors originate from a girl aged 5 to 17 with multiple sclerosis.

V is TRBV7-3 and J is TRBJ2-6; TRBD2 might be the D (6 bases). The V end lost 4 bases, the J end lost 0 bases, and 10 bases lay between the germline ends. The CDR3 sequence is 16 residues long. The germline V gene encodes CDR1 SGHTA and CDR2 FQGTGA. The CDR3 sequence is CASSSGRYSGANVLTF. CDR3 DNA sequence: TGTGCCAGCAGCTCGGGGAGGTACTCTGGGGCCAACGTCCTGACTTTC.

The chain couples TRBV11-2 to TRBJ2-3, with D possibly being TRBD1 or TRBD2 (5 bases each). The ends were cut back, 0 bases at V and 2 bases at J, with 18 bases in the middle. Germline V lookup: CDR1 SGHAT, CDR2 FQNNGV. CDR3 length: 18 amino acids. In DNA, the CDR3 is TGTGCCAGCAGCTTAGAACCCGGGCGGGCAGGGAACACAGATACGCAGTATTTT. Its protein product is CASSLEPGRAGNTDTQYF.

The gene calls are TRBV29-1 and TRBJ1-5; D perhaps matches TRBD1 (6 bases). CDR3 length equals 15 residues. Germline CDR1 reads SQVTM; CDR2 reads ANQGSEA. V lost 4 bases and J lost 4, with 17 bases in between. The CDR3, as DNA: TGCAGCGTTGGCGTGGCGGGGGGCAGAAATCAGCCCCAGCATTTT. Residues: CSVGVAGGRNQPQHF.

The chain carries TRBV5-4 and TRBJ2-7; 8 nucleotides match TRBD1. V was clipped by 0 bases and J by 1 base; unmatched bases: 6. CDR1 is SGHNT, CDR2 YYREEE, per germline (reference sequence). The CDR3 runs to 16 residues. CDR3 DNA: TGTGCCAGCAGCTTGGGGGTCTGGGACAGGTCCTACGAGCAGTACTTC. This encodes CASSLGVWDRSYEQYF.

The chain couples TRBV5-1 to TRBJ2-5, with a tentative D call TRBD2 (7 bases). The DNA end lines up better with TRBJ2-7; the J call may be wrong. Germline-derived CDR1 and CDR2 are SGHRS and YFSETQ. This CDR3 is built from 14 residues. CDR3 residues: CASSSAGAPLEQYF. The DNA for the CDR3 is TGCGCCAGCAGCTCGGCGGGGGCCCCACTCGAGCAGTACTTC.

This clonotype was counted between two and nine times. This chain links TRBV7-6 with TRBJ2-4; D is possibly TRBD2 (7 bases). The DNA end lines up better with TRBJ2-7; the J call may be wrong. The V gene's germline CDR1 is SGHVS and CDR2 FNYEAQ. The CDR3 sequence is 17 residues long. DNA for the CDR3: TGTGCCAGCAGCTTACAGGACTGGGGGGGCGACGCCTCCGAGCAGTACTTC. Translated: CASSLQDWGGDASEQYF.

This clonotype has a handful of counts. The chain joins TRBV20-1 to TRBJ2-1, with D possibly matching TRBD2 (6 bases). V lost 7 bases to trimming and J lost 5 bases, with 12 bases between them. The CDR3 runs 12 residues. Germline V gene sequence: CDR1 DFQATT, CDR2 SNEGSKA (reference sequence). Here the CDR3 reads CSVFGRDNEQFF. The CDR3 DNA follows: TGCAGTGTCTTCGGGAGAGACAATGAGCAGTTCTTC.

The chain combines TRBV7-8 with TRBJ2-1; D is undetermined. V lost 2 bases to trimming and J lost 3 bases, with 8 bases between them. Germline V lookup: CDR1 SGHVS, CDR2 FQNEAQ. This CDR3 has 14 amino acids. The CDR3 bases are TGTGCCAGCAGCTTAACACTAAACTACAATGAGCAGTTCTTC. Protein product: CASSLTLNYNEQFF.

The chain uses TRBV2 and TRBJ1-2; 9 nucleotides match TRBD1. Germline assignment: CDR1 SNHLY and CDR2 FYNNEI. V was pared by 3 bases and J by 0 bases, with 8 bases of the junction left unmatched. The CDR3 sequence is 17 residues long. The CDR3, as DNA: TGTGCCAGCAGTGATATTAACAGGGGGCTTTCTAACTATGGCTACACCTTC. Amino acids: CASSDINRGLSNYGYTF.

The chain is built from TRBV5-1 and TRBJ2-1; 13 bases match TRBD2. Trimming at V came to 6 bases and at J to 12 bases, leaving 9 bases not matched to a gene. CDR3 length: 14 residues. Germline CDR1 is SGHRS and CDR2 is YFSETQ. The DNA of the CDR3 is TGCGCCAGCACCGGGACTAGCGGGGTTATTGGGCAGTTCTTC. Protein: CASTGTSGVIGQFF.

This clonotype has just a few counts. V and J are TRBV7-6 and TRBJ2-5, with unresolved D. Germline V gene sequence: CDR1 SGHVS, CDR2 FNYEAQ. V lost 4 bases and J lost 11, with 14 bases in between. The CDR3 consists of 12 residues. The CDR3 is CASSSGPSEQYF. The CDR3 DNA is TGTGCCAGCAGCTCAGGACCTTCTGAGCAGTACTTC. Together with reference TRBV7-6 and TRBJ2-5, the CDR3 gives the full variable domain: GAGVSQSPRYKVTKRGQDVALRCDPISGHVSLYWYRQALGQGPEFLTYFNYEAQQDKSGLPNDRFSAERPEGSISTLTIQRTEQRDSAMYRCASSSGPSEQYFGPGTRLLVL.

This clonotype occurred a few times. The chain is built from TRBV29-1 and TRBJ2-5; a possible D gene is TRBD1 (5 bases). Trimming shortened V by 4 bases and J by 0 bases, and 24 bases separated the two germline ends. Germline assignment: CDR1 SQVTM and CDR2 ANQGSEA. The CDR3 is 18 residues long. The DNA for the CDR3 is TGCAGCGTTGCTGGCTTCGTTTTGCAGGGCGTCTACCAAGAGACCCAGTACTTC. It encodes CSVAGFVLQGVYQETQYF. The variable domain in full, with the rest retrieved from reference TRBV29-1 and TRBJ2-5, is SAVISQKPSRDICQRGTSLTIQCQVDSQVTMMFWYRQQPGQSLTLIATANQGSEATYESGFVIDKFPISRPNLTFSTLTVSNMSPEDSSIYLCSVAGFVLQGVYQETQYFGPGTRLLVL.

J is TRBJ2-1 and V is TRBV6-5, with D possibly being TRBD1 (5 bases). Germline CDR1 and CDR2: MNHEY and SVGAGI. This CDR3 region has 15 residues. Trimming stripped 6 bases from V and 2 bases from J, with 14 bases between. The DNA of the CDR3 is TGTGCCAGCAGCTCTGACAGTGGTCCCTACAATGAGCAGTTCTTC. Amino acid sequence: CASSSDSGPYNEQFF.

The sample holds a few counts of this clonotype. The chain is built from TRBV24-1 and TRBJ2-1, with 11 positions matching TRBD1. Looked up from germline, CDR1 is KGHDR and CDR2 is SFDVKD. CDR3 length: 16 amino acids. Trimming cost V 3 bases and J 6 bases; bases outside gene matches: 6. The CDR3 spells CATSDPGQGAGNEQFF. The CDR3 DNA reads as TGTGCCACCAGTGATCCCGGACAGGGGGCAGGCAATGAGCAGTTCTTC.